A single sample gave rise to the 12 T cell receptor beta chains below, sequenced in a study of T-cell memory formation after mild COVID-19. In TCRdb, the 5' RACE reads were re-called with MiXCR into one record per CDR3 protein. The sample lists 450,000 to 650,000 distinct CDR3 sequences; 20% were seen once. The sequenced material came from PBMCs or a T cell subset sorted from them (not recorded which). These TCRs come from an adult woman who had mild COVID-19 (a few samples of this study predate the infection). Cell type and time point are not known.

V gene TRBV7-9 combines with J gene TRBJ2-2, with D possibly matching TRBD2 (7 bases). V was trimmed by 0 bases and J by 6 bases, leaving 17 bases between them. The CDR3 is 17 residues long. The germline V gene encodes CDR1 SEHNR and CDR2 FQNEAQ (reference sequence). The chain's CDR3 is CASSLAPGGPLSGELFF. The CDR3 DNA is TGTGCCAGCAGCTTAGCTCCGGGGGGCCCCCTATCCGGGGAGCTGTTTTTT.

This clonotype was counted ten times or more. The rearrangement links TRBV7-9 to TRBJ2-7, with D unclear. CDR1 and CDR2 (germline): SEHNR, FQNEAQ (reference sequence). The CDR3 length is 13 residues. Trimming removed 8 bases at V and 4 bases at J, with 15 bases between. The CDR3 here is CASAKEWIYEQYF. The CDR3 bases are TGTGCCAGCGCGAAAGAATGGATTTACGAGCAGTACTTC.

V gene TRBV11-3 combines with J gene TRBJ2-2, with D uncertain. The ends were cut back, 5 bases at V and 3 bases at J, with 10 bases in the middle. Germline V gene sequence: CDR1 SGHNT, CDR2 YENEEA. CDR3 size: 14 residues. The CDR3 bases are TGTGCCAGCAGCGCGGAGCCAGACACCGGGGAGCTGTTTTTT. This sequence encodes CASSAEPDTGELFF.

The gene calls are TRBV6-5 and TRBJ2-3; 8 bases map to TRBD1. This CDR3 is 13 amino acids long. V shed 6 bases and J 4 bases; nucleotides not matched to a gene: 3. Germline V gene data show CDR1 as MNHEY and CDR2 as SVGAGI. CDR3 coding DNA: TGTGCCAGCAGCCGGACAGGGCCAGATACGCAGTATTTT. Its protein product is CASSRTGPDTQYF.

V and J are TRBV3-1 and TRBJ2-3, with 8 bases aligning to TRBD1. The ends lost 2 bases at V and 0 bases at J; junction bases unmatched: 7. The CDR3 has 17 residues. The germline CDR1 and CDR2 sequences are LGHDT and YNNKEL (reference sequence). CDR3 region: CASSQPEQGESTDTQYF. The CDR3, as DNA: TGTGCCAGCAGCCAACCAGAACAGGGGGAGAGCACAGATACGCAGTATTTT.

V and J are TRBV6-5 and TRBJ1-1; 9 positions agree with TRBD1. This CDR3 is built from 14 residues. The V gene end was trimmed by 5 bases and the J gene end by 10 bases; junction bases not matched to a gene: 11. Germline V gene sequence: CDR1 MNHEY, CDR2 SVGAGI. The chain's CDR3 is CASSQGLTGGRAFF. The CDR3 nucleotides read TGTGCCAGCAGTCAAGGCCTCACAGGGGGCAGAGCTTTCTTT.

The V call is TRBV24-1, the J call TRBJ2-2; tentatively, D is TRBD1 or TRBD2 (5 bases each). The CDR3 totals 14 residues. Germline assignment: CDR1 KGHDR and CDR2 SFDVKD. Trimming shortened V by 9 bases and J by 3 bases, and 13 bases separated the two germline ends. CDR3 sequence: CATGTPSDTGELFF. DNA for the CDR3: TGTGCCACCGGGACCCCCAGCGACACCGGGGAGCTGTTTTTT.

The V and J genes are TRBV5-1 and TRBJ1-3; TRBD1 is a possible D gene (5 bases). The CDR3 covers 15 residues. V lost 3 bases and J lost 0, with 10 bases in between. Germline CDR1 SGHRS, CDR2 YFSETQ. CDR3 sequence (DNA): TGCGCCAGCAGCTCGGGGGGGAACTCTGGAAACACCATATATTTT. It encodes CASSSGGNSGNTIYF.

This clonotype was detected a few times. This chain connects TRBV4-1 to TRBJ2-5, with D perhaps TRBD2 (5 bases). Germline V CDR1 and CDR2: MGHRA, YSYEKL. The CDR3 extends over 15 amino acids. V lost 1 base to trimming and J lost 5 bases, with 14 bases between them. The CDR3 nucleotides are TGCGCCAGCAGCCAAGCTCCTAGCCCCTGGGAGACCCAGTACTTC. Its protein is CASSQAPSPWETQYF.

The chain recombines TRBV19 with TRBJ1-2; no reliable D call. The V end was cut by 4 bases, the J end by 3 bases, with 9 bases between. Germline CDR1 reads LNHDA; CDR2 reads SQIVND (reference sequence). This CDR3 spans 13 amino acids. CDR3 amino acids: CASSTTGYYGYTF. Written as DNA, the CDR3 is TGTGCCAGTAGTACGACGGGATACTATGGCTACACCTTC.

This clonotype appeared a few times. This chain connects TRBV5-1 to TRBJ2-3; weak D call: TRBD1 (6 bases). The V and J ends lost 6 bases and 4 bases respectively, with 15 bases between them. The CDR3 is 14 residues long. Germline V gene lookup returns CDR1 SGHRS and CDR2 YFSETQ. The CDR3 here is CASNRAASADTQYF. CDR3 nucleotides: TGCGCCAGCAACAGGGCCGCGTCCGCAGATACGCAGTATTTT.

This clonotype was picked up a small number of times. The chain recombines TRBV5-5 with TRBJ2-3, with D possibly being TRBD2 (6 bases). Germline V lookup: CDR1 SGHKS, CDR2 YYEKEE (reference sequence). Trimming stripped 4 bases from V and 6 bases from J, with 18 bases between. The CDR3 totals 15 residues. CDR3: CASSPTDAGSDTQYF. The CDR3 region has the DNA TGTGCCAGCAGCCCTACCGACGCGGGATCGGATACGCAGTATTTT.